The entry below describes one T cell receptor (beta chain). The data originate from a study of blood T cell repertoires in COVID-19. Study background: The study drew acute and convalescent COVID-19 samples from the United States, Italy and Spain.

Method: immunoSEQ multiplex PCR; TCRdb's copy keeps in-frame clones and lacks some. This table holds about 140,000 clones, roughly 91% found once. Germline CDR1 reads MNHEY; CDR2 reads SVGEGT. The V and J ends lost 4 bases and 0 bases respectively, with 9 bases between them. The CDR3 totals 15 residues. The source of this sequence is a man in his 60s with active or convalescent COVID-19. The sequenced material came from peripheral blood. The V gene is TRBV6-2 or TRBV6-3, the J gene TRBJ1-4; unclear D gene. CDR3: CASSSTAATNEKLFF. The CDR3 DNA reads TGTGCCAGCAGTTCTACAGCTGCAACTAATGAAAAACTGTTTTTT.